The T cell receptor beta chain under discussion was sequenced for a study of blood T cell repertoires in COVID-19. This CDR3 is 10 amino acids long. Germline V gene lookup returns CDR1 DFQATT and CDR2 SNEGSKA (reference sequence). The V gene lost 4 bases and the J gene lost 5 bases, with 3 bases spanning the gap. This table comes from immunoSEQ multiplex PCR, and its TCRdb copy is limited to in-frame clones, with some not included. The repertoire holds about 190,000 clones, about 85% seen once, with about 5% in the top ten. The genes are TRBV20-1 and TRBJ2-1; D gene uncertain. Material for sequencing was peripheral blood. This TCR derives from a woman aged 80 or over with acute or convalescent COVID-19. The CDR3: CSAINNEQFF. DNA of the CDR3: TGCAGTGCTATCAACAATGAGCAGTTCTTC.